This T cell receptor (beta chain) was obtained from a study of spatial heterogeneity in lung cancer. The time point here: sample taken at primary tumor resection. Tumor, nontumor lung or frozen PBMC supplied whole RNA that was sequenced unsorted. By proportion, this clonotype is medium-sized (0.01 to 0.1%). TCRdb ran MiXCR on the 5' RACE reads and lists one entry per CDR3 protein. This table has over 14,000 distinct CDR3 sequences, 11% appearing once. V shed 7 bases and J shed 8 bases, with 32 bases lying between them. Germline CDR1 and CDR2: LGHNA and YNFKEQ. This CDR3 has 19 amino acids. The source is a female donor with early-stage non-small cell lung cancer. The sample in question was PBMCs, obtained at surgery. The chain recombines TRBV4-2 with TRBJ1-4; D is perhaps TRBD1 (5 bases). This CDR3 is CASIDVAYGAFDGGEKLFF. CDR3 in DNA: TGTGCCAGCATCGACGTCGCGTACGGGGCCTTCGATGGAGGGGAAAAACTGTTTTTT.